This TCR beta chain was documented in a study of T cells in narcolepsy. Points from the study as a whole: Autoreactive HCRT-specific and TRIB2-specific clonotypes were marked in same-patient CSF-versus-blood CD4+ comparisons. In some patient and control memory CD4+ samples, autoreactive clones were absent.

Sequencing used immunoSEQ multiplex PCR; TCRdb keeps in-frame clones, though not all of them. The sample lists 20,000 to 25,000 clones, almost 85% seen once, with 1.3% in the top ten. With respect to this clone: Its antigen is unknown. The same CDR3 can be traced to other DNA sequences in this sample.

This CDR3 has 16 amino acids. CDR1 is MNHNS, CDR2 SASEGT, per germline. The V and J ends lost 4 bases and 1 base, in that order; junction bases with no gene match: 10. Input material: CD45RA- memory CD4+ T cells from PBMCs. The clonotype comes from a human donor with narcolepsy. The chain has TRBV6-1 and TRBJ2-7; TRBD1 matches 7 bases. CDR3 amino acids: CASSGRRQGRSYEQYF. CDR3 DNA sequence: TGTGCCAGCAGTGGTAGACGACAGGGTCGATCCTACGAGCAGTACTTC.